This T cell receptor beta chain came from a study of T cell repertoires in cytomegalovirus infection (dated by TCRdb to between 2017 and 2020). About the full investigation: Donor HLA type was relevant to the analysis, as public TCR beta signatures indicated carriage of CMV infection together with the matching HLA type.

This clonotype came up a few times. What this receptor recognizes is not known. There are no base qualities to consult, and no much larger clone falls within one base. Data came from an Illumina HiSeq 1500. In-frame beta chains were kept once TCRdb had trimmed the public reads at Q25 with fastp and called clones with MiXCR. Each CDR3 protein gets just one entry, which takes the most common genes and DNA from the rows behind it. Counted in this sample were some 200,000 distinct CDR3 sequences; roughly a fifth of them appeared once. Of the sample, roughly 2.9% is held by the ten largest clones. On the study overall, not on this receptor specifically: The ex vivo response was dominated by HLA-C-restricted CMV-specific TCR beta clonotypes, which also provided the single most frequent clonotype in two of eight donors. Carriers of CMV infection plus the relevant HLA type were discriminated by the cumulative frequency of public TCR beta family members in the study cohort and in an independent roughly 340-donor cohort.

The CDR3 runs 16 residues from the cysteine to the phenylalanine. Just CDR3 DNA is preserved here, 48 bases in frame from base 1. According to the germline V gene, CDR1 reads MDHEN and CDR2 reads SYDVKM. V lost 6 bases and J lost 4 bases, and the count of bases not matched to a germline gene is 9. Recombination joined TRBV28 with TRBJ2-7, with 13 central nucleotides matching TRBD2. The clonotype comes from a human donor in good health (CMV status not recorded). Some clones in this sample may be carry-over from other donors' samples. The sequenced material came from PBMCs. The DNA reads TGTGCCAGCAGCCCCGGCGGACTAGCGGGAGAGTACGAGCAGTACTTC. Translation gives CASSPGGLAGEYEQYF.